The present entry profiles one T cell receptor (beta chain) with its context. Its antigen remains undetermined. Per-base quality was not reported, and no clone a single base away is much larger than it. TCR beta CDR3 regions were amplified from RNA transcripts. For the first round of RT-PCR on the TCR CDR3, the HTBI primer set was used together with the Qiagen OneStep RT-PCR kit. Libraries were constructed in a second round of multiplex PCR, after which size selection and purification were performed. Sequencing of the libraries was done on an Illumina HiSeq2000 using paired-end 100 bp reads. Per the source publication's procedure: SOAPnuke was used to process the raw data, throwing out any read that contained adapters or uncalled bases, had a mean Phred below 15, or lacked an exact constant-primer or identifier match. High-quality paired reads were merged using COPE v1.2.5, and each unique nucleotide sequence was defined as a clonotype. Clonotypes were aligned to IMGT TRBV, TRBD and TRBJ reference segments using MiTCR v1.1. Analysis was restricted to V-J combinations with a frequency above 0.0001, which covered approximately 99% of repertoires. The TCS score was defined as the ratio of F50 (clonal expansion) to E x V (chaos), calculated using BLOSUM62-based TCRdist between CDR3 peptides within each V-J. Welch's t-statistics and random forest reduced fewer than 550 V-J features to 13, which were used in a naive Bayes classifier (R e1071). TCRdb's own reprocessing of the public reads used fastp at Q25 and MiXCR and kept productive beta chains. Rows are combined by CDR3 protein, so each entry shows the most common genes and DNA. The V and J calls were determined by TCRdb, not by the authors. The sample contains 550,000 to 600,000 distinct CDR3 sequences, approximately 16% of them found a single time. The ten largest account for 18% of the sample.

V is cut back by 5 bases and J by 6 bases, with 6 bases in the junction unmatched. The germline V gene (reference sequence) supplies CDR1 LNHDA and CDR2 SQIVND. The CDR3 holds 14 amino acids from the cysteine to the phenylalanine. Solely the CDR3 DNA is kept, with 42 bases framed from the first base. These data originate in a study of T cells in Graves' hyperthyroidism and ophthalmopathy (dated by TCRdb to the late 2010s). At the level of the whole study: Peripheral blood was collected at initial diagnosis, before any treatment. The paper reports TCR Vbeta CDR3 sequencing of fewer than 150 peripheral blood samples: approximately 41 ophthalmopathy, about 75 hyperthyroidism and some 17 progressor patients. In addition, the study compared T-cell repertoires in thyroid tissue and in blood from roughly six Graves' hyperthyroidism patients. For training and testing, the approximately 92 patients in the discovery cohort were randomly divided in a 7:3 ratio. After sampling, hyperthyroidism patients received methimazole starting at 30 mg daily, and ophthalmopathy patients received high-dose intravenous methylprednisolone. Prospective prediction of ophthalmopathy was tested in an independent validation cohort of 18 to 20 hyperthyroidism patients and 15 to 17 patients who later progressed to ophthalmopathy. A discovery cohort of approximately 97 patients, approximately 44 with Graves' ophthalmopathy and about 58 with stable Graves' hyperthyroidism, was used to find distinguishing TCR V-J signatures. Beyond this particular receptor, the publication reports: A 13 V-J signature model separated ophthalmopathy from stable hyperthyroidism, with roughly 88% sensitivity and 81.08% specificity in cross-validation and 80%/75% in testing. No statistical method was used to fix the sample size in advance, and group allocation was not hidden from the investigators. Most expanded thyroid clonotypes (frequency above 0.001) were also detected in blood, a finding suggesting that blood repertoires may reflect thyroid immune responses. In validation, the model predicted progression to ophthalmopathy a median of around 6.5 months before onset, with roughly 70% sensitivity and 72.22% specificity.

A patient counted as having stable Graves' hyperthyroidism if no progression to ophthalmopathy occurred over 18 months of follow-up. The hyperthyroidism patients were between 18 and 65 years old and newly diagnosed, with a disease duration of less than 2 months. Any patient with an uncontrolled infection, another autoimmune disease, pregnancy or lactation was excluded. Clinical symptoms, serum thyroxine and TRAb, thyroid ultrasound, and orbital computed tomography formed the basis for the diagnoses. PBMCs were isolated from approximately 10 ml of fresh peripheral blood by Ficoll-Paque density gradient centrifugation. Total RNA was extracted with Trizol reagent, and quality was checked on an Agilent 2100 Bioanalyzer.

The sequence derives from a woman between 18 and 29 years old with Graves' hyperthyroidism. Material for sequencing was blood. The chain is encoded by TRBV19 joined to TRBJ1-4, and TRBD1 matches 7 of the central bases. The sequence in DNA is TGTGCCAGTAGTCAGACAGGGTGCCATGAAAAACTGTTTTTT. This translates into CASSQTGCHEKLFF.